This entry features one T cell receptor (beta chain) sequence. Authors' methods: Nucleated cell counts were estimated from reference gene primer amplification. The repertoire was sequenced with immunoSEQ multiplex PCR; TCRdb's copy has only in-frame clones and lacks some. V, J and clone size were drawn from that table, and D and trimming were deduced from the DNA. The sample has fewer than 150,000 clones, around 86% seen once. CDR1 and CDR2 from the germline V gene are SGHDT and YYEEEE. This CDR3 comprises 14 residues. J gave up 1 base and V 7 bases, and 4 bases lay outside the gene matches. This entry comes from a study of blood T cell repertoires in COVID-19. Looking at the study overall: The United States, Italy and Spain supplied acute and convalescent COVID-19 samples. PBMCs, B-cell-depleted T cells, or T cells were the source of the cDNA or gDNA that made up the material.

This receptor was taken from a human donor in a cohort sampled during active COVID-19. Material for sequencing was peripheral blood. The rearrangement uses TRBV5-6 and TRBJ1-1; 10 bases map to TRBD1. The CDR3 here is CASRDRGRNTEAFF. In DNA form, the CDR3 reads TGTGCCAGCCGCGACAGGGGGCGGAACACTGAAGCTTTCTTT.